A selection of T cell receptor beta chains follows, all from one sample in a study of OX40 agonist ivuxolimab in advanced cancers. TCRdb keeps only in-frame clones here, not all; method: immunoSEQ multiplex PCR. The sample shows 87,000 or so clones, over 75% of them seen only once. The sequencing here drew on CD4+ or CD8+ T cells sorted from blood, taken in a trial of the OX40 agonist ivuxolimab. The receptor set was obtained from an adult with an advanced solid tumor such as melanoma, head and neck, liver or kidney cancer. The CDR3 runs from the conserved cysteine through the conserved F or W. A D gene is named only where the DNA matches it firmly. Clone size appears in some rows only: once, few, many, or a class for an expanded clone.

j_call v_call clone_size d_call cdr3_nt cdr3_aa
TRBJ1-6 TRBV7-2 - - TGTGCCAGCAGCCGGGGTGCCCCCAATTCACCCCTCCACTTT CASSRGAPNSPLHF
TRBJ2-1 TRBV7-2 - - TGTGCCAGCAGCTTCCTTTCCTACAATGAGCAGTTCTTC CASSFLSYNEQFF
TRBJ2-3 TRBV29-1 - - TGCAGCGTTTTAGAGGGAACTGACCTGACTCCGTATTTT CSVLEGTDLTPYF
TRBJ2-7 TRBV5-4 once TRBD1 TGTGCCAGCAGCCCGGACAGGAGCTACGAGCAGTACTTC CASSPDRSYEQYF
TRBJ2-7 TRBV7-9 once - TGTGCCAGCAGCCGTGACTCAGAAGCTTACGAGCAGTACTTC CASSRDSEAYEQYF
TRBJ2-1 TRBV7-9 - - TGTGCCAGCAGCTTCGGTTTAGGCTACAATGAGCAGTTCTTC CASSFGLGYNEQFF
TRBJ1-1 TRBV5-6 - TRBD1 TGTGCCAGCAGCCCCGGGACAGGGAGTTTAGCGGCTTTCTTT CASSPGTGSLAAFF
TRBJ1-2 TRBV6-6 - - TGTGCCAGCAGTTACTCTCCGGCTGGAGGCGGCTACACCTTC CASSYSPAGGGYTF
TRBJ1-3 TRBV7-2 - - TGTGCCAGCAGCTTAGAACCGAAGAGCTCTGGAAACACCATATATTTT CASSLEPKSSGNTIYF
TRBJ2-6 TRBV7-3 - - TGTGCCAGCAGCCCTCGCCCTGGGGCCAACGTCCTGACTTTC CASSPRPGANVLTF
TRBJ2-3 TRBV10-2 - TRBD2 TGCGCCAGCGGCGAGAGCGGGAGTAACACAGATACGCAGTATTTT CASGESGSNTDTQYF
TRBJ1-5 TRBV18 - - TGTGCCAGCTCACAGGGGGGATACAATCAGCCCCAGCATTTT CASSQGGYNQPQHF
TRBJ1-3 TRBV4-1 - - TGCGCCAGCAGCCAAGATCGGAGGGCAGGGAAGGTCTCTGGAAACACCATATATTTT CASSQDRRAGKVSGNTIYF
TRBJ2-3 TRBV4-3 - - TGCGCCAGCAGCCAAGAGAAGGCGAACACAGATACGCAGTATTTT CASSQEKANTDTQYF
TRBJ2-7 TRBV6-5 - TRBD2 TGTGCCAGCAGTTACTCGACTAGCGGGGGATACGAGCAGTACTTC CASSYSTSGGYEQYF
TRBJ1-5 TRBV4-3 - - TGCGCCAGCAGCCAAGATGGGGGCAGGGCTAATCAGCCCCAGCATTTT CASSQDGGRANQPQHF
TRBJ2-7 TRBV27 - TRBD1 TGTGCCAGCAGTTTCTCCGGGACAGCGTACGGCGAGCAGTACTTC CASSFSGTAYGEQYF
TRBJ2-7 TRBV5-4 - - TGTGCCAGCAGTCCTCGGCAGGGGTTGCGAGACGAGCAGTACTTC CASSPRQGLRDEQYF
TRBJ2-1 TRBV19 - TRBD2 TGTGCCAGTAGTTTGAAAGGCGGGAGCTCCTACAATGAGCAGTTCTTC CASSLKGGSSYNEQFF
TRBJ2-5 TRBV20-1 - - TGCAGTGCTTTGATTTTAGAGACCCAGTACTTC CSALILETQYF
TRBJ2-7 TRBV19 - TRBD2 TGTGCCAGTAGTATTTACACGGGAGGCGGAGAGCAGTACTTC CASSIYTGGGEQYF
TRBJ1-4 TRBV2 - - TGTGCCAGCAGTTCGACGGGTTTGTTGGAAGAAAAACTGTTTTTT CASSSTGLLEEKLFF
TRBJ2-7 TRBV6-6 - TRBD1 TGTGCCAGCAGACCCGGGACAGGGACCGAGCAGTACTTC CASRPGTGTEQYF
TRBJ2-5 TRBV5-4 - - TGTGCCAGCAGCTTGAGGGTCCAGTACTTC CASSLRVQYF
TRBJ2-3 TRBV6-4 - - TGTGCCAGCCCCCGGAGCTTGTCGCCGCAGTATTTT CASPRSLSPQYF
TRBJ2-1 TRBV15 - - TGTGCCACCAGCCTCTCGAGGGGTATGAGCTCCTACAATGAGCAGTTCTTC CATSLSRGMSSYNEQFF
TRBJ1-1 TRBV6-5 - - TGTGCCAGCACCTCGATGCAGGCGTACACTGAAGCTTTCTTT CASTSMQAYTEAFF
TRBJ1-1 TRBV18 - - TGTGCCAGCTCCTCAAGGAACACTGAAGCTTTCTTT CASSSRNTEAFF
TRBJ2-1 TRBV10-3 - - TGTGCCATCAGTGATCGGAACAATGAGCAGTTCTTC CAISDRNNEQFF